This T cell receptor beta chain was obtained from a study of control samples from healthy donors and cancer patients. The J segment lost 4 bases and the V segment lost 4 bases, leaving 3 bases of the junction unmatched. This CDR3 is built from 13 residues. Germline lookup yields CDR1 SQVTM and CDR2 ANQGSEA. Here immunoSEQ multiplex PCR was the method, and the copy in TCRdb shows in-frame clones only, minus some. The table lists about 130,000 clones, 85% to 95% of them singletons, with 12% to 15% in the top ten. Material: PBMCs. The chain employs TRBV29-1 and TRBJ1-1, with 10 bases lining up with TRBD1. The clonotype originates from a man aged 55 to 70 with colorectal cancer. CDR3 DNA sequence: TGCAGCGTTGTGTGGGACAGGGGCACTGAAGCTTTCTTT. This codes for CSVVWDRGTEAFF.